This T cell receptor beta chain is drawn from a study of Ad26.COV2.S vaccination and SARS-CoV-2 variants. This CDR3 is built from 13 residues. Germline trimming cut 5 bases from V and 4 bases from J; bases unmatched to any gene: 4. The germline V gene encodes CDR1 SGHTA and CDR2 FQGNSA. Profiled with immunoSEQ multiplex PCR; TCRdb holds only in-frame clones, not every one. Of 300,000 to 350,000 clones detected, 90% appear once; the ten largest clones hold over 5%. Indicated treatment: approximately 18 received Ad26.COV2.S at low or high dose, single or two shots; about five received placebo; per-sample allocation not given. The study sampled participants on day 63 after the first vaccine or placebo injection.

Sequencing used peripheral blood, obtained in a trial of Ad26.COV2.S vaccine versus placebo. This TCR derives from a person aged 18-60 years who received the Ad26.COV2.S COVID-19 vaccine or a placebo. V usage is TRBV7-2 and J usage is TRBJ1-1, with TRBD1 matching 7 bases. The CDR3 spells CASSINRGTEAFF. CDR3 in DNA: TGTGCCAGCAGCATTAACAGGGGCACTGAAGCTTTCTTT.